The clone carrying this T cell receptor (beta chain) was picked up one time. The sample belongs to a study of blood T cell repertoires in COVID-19. Study background: Nucleic acid was either cDNA or gDNA, and it came from T cells, B-cell-depleted T cells, or PBMCs.

Produced via immunoSEQ multiplex PCR; TCRdb's table is partial and in-frame only. Among about 270,000 clones, roughly 85% were seen once, and the ten largest hold around 2.9%. Germline V CDR1 and CDR2: SGHAT, FQNNGV. This CDR3 spans 13 amino acids. V trimming: 9 bases; J trimming: 14 bases; junction bases outside the gene matches: 14. The sequenced sample was peripheral blood. The chain combines TRBV11-2 with TRBJ2-1; 9 positions agree with TRBD1. This clonotype originated in a woman aged 18 to 35 with acute or convalescent COVID-19. The CDR3 loop reads CASTQQGAREKFF. The CDR3 DNA sequence: TGTGCCAGTACCCAACAGGGGGCCCGGGAGAAGTTCTTC.